The 27 T cell receptor beta chains in this list originate from one sample, sequenced in a study of blood T cell repertoires in COVID-19. The method was immunoSEQ multiplex PCR; TCRdb's version includes in-frame clones alone and lacks a portion of them. The sample comprises 130,000 to 150,000 clones, around nine tenths of which are singletons, and about 4.1% rests with the top ten. The specimen sequenced was peripheral blood. All receptors come from a middle-aged woman with acute or convalescent COVID-19.

This clone was observed a handful of times. This chain joins TRBV4-2 and TRBJ2-1, with TRBD1 matching 10 bases. This CDR3 region has 16 residues. With 1 base clipped from V and 6 bases from J, the junction kept 6 bases outside the gene matches. In germline, CDR1 is LGHNA, CDR2 YNFKEQ. CDR3 sequence (DNA): TGTGCCAGCAGCCAAGCCGGACAGGGGGTCATCAATGAGCAGTTCTTC. Its protein is CASSQAGQGVINEQFF.

The V gene is TRBV5-4, the J gene TRBJ1-6; TRBD1 matches 11 bases. CDR3 length equals 15 residues. The trim removed 4 bases at V and 7 bases at J, leaving 4 bases unmatched. CDR1 is SGHNT, CDR2 YYREEE, per germline (reference sequence). Written as DNA, the CDR3 is TGTGCCAGCAGCACCGGGACAGGGGGAAATTCACCCCTCCACTTT. Its protein is CASSTGTGGNSPLHF.

This clone was seen only once. The gene calls are TRBV6-6 and TRBJ1-3; D may be TRBD1 (5 bases). The ends were cut back, 6 bases at V and 0 bases at J, with 12 bases in the middle. Looked up from germline, CDR1 is MNHNY and CDR2 is SVGAGI (reference sequence). The CDR3 is made up of 15 amino acids. CDR3 residues: CASRTQASSGNTIYF. The DNA of the CDR3 is TGTGCCAGCAGGACACAGGCGAGCTCTGGAAACACCATATATTTT.

This chain uses TRBV4-1 with TRBJ2-7, with TRBD2 matching 12 bases. Germline-derived CDR1 and CDR2 are MGHRA and YSYEKL. The CDR3 consists of 15 residues. J lost 5 bases, V lost 2 bases, and 4 bases had no gene match. This CDR3 is CASSQLAGGPHEQYF. Written as DNA, the CDR3 is TGCGCCAGCAGCCAACTAGCGGGAGGGCCCCACGAGCAGTACTTC.

This clone has just one count. The chain carries TRBV29-1 and TRBJ2-5, with D possibly TRBD2 on 6 matching bases. V was clipped by 5 bases and J by 1 base, with 11 bases between them. Germline V gene sequence: CDR1 SQVTM, CDR2 ANQGSEA. The CDR3 length is 13 residues. CDR3 sequence: CSVSGLIQETQYF. The CDR3 nucleotides read TGCAGCGTTTCGGGACTCATCCAAGAGACCCAGTACTTC.

This clone was recorded only once. The gene calls are TRBV4-3 and TRBJ2-3, with D possibly TRBD2 on 5 matching bases. Germline CDR1 reads LGHNA; CDR2 reads YSLEER. Trimming pared 1 base from V and 1 base from J, leaving 9 bases between. This CDR3 spans 15 amino acids. CDR3 sequence (DNA): TGCGCCAGCAGCCAAGCGAGGGCGGGCACAGATACGCAGTATTTT. Translating gives CASSQARAGTDTQYF.

The genes are TRBV4-3 and TRBJ1-1; 8 bases are shared with TRBD1. This CDR3 is built from 15 residues. After removal of 3 bases from V and 1 base from J, the junction contained 4 bases not matched to a gene. Germline V gene data show CDR1 as LGHNA and CDR2 as YSLEER. CDR3 nucleotide sequence: TGCGCCAGCAGCCAGGCCGGGACAGGGAACACTGAAGCTTTCTTT. Translating gives CASSQAGTGNTEAFF.

This clone was picked up one time. The chain carries TRBV9 and TRBJ2-1, with TRBD2 matching over 8 bases. With 0 bases clipped from V and 3 bases from J, the junction kept 2 bases outside the gene matches. This CDR3 is built from 15 residues. Looked up from germline, CDR1 is SGDLS and CDR2 is YYNGEE. CDR3 DNA: TGTGCCAGCAGCGTAGCAGCGGGGGTCTACAATGAGCAGTTCTTC. Translated, it gives CASSVAAGVYNEQFF. The variable domain in full, with the rest retrieved from reference TRBV9 and TRBJ2-1, is DSGVTQTPKHLITATGQRVTLRCSPRSGDLSVYWYQQSLDQGLQFLIQYYNGEERAKGNILERFSAQQFPDLHSELNLSSLELGDSALYFCASSVAAGVYNEQFFGPGTRLTVL.

The V gene is TRBV4-3, the J gene TRBJ2-1; 7 bases map to TRBD2. The J segment lost 0 bases and the V segment lost 0 bases, leaving 5 bases of the junction unmatched. This CDR3 is 17 amino acids long. Germline V gives CDR1 LGHNA, CDR2 YSLEER. The CDR3 sequence is CASSQEFGRDSYNEQFF. CDR3 DNA sequence: TGCGCCAGCAGCCAAGAGTTTGGGAGGGACTCCTACAATGAGCAGTTCTTC.

The sample holds one count of this clone. This chain joins TRBV5-1 and TRBJ1-4; 12 bases are a match to TRBD1. The germline gives CDR1 SGHRS, CDR2 YFSETQ. V dropped 4 bases and J dropped 13; count of bases not matched to a gene: 14. The CDR3 consists of 16 residues. CDR3 sequence reads: CASSPGTGGGYERLFF. The CDR3 DNA follows: TGCGCCAGCAGCCCGGGGACAGGGGGCGGGTATGAGCGACTGTTTTTT.

The chain has TRBV7-8 and TRBJ1-4, with TRBD1 matching 7 bases. The CDR3 loop spans 17 amino acids. Germline loops: CDR1 SGHVS, CDR2 FQNEAQ. V was pared by 1 base and J by 6 bases, with 11 bases of the junction left unmatched. The CDR3 bases are TGTGCCAGCAGCTTAGGGAGGACAGGCCCTATGTATGAAAAACTGTTTTTT. Protein sequence: CASSLGRTGPMYEKLFF.

The chain links TRBV5-1 to TRBJ2-3, with 9 positions matching TRBD2. V trimming: 4 bases; J trimming: 1 base; junction bases outside the gene matches: 7. CDR1 is SGHRS, CDR2 YFSETQ, per germline. The CDR3 consists of 16 residues. The CDR3 region has the DNA TGCGCCAGCAGCCAGTCCGGGACTAGCCGCACAGATACGCAGTATTTT. It is translated as CASSQSGTSRTDTQYF. The whole variable domain, filled in from reference TRBV5-1 and TRBJ2-3, reads KAGVTQTPRYLIKTRGQQVTLSCSPISGHRSVSWYQQTPGQGLQFLFEYFSETQRNKGNFPGRFSGRQFSNSRSEMNVSTLELGDSALYLCASSQSGTSRTDTQYFGPGTRLTVL.

The genes are TRBV6-5 and TRBJ1-1, with D uncertain. Germline assignment: CDR1 MNHEY and CDR2 SVGAGI. V was trimmed by 2 bases and J by 6 bases, leaving 13 bases between them. The CDR3 is made up of 14 amino acids. Here the CDR3 reads CASSYQDSSPEAFF. CDR3 bases: TGTGCCAGCAGTTACCAAGACTCATCCCCTGAAGCTTTCTTT.

Only one count was recorded for this clone. The chain employs TRBV25-1 and TRBJ2-1; perhaps TRBD1 as D (5 bases). V lost 3 bases and J 6 bases, leaving 9 bases between the germline ends. This CDR3 is 13 amino acids long. Looked up from germline, CDR1 is MGHDK and CDR2 is SYGVNS. The CDR3 protein is CASSDWGFNEQFF. The CDR3 DNA reads as TGTGCCAGCAGTGATTGGGGCTTCAATGAGCAGTTCTTC.

J is TRBJ2-2 and V is TRBV30; D is unresolved. The germline V and J ends were trimmed by 4 bases and 0 bases, with 3 bases remaining between them. CDR1 GTSNPN and CDR2 SVGIG come from the germline V gene (reference sequence). The CDR3 totals 12 residues. The CDR3 nucleotides are TGTGCCTGGACTACGAACACCGGGGAGCTGTTTTTT. Its translation: CAWTTNTGELFF.

The chain joins TRBV2 to TRBJ1-1; 8 nucleotides line up with TRBD1. V shed 11 bases and J 1 base; nucleotides not matched to a gene: 6. CDR1 and CDR2 from the germline V gene are SNHLY and FYNNEI. The length of the CDR3 is 13 residues. The CDR3 coding sequence is TGTGCCGGATCGGGACAGGCGAACACTGAAGCTTTCTTT. Protein product: CAGSGQANTEAFF.

The CDR3 coding sequence is TGCGCCAGCAGCCAAGTTAACAGGGCATTTGATACGCAGTATTTT. Translated, it gives CASSQVNRAFDTQYF. The V gene is TRBV4-3, the J gene TRBJ2-3, with TRBD1 as a possible D gene (6 bases). The CDR3 has 15 amino acids. V lost 1 base and J 6 bases, leaving 14 bases between the germline ends. Germline V gene sequence: CDR1 LGHNA, CDR2 YSLEER.

The rearrangement links TRBV10-3 to TRBJ2-3, with TRBD2 matching over 8 bases. The CDR3 consists of 14 residues. The ends lost 7 bases at V and 0 bases at J; junction bases unmatched: 3. Germline V gene lookup returns CDR1 ENHRY and CDR2 SYGVKD. The CDR3 DNA is TGTGCCATCAACCCGGGAGGGAGCACAGATACGCAGTATTTT. This translates into CAINPGGSTDTQYF.

V usage is TRBV3-1 (or the pseudogene TRBV3-2) and J usage is TRBJ2-5; a possible D gene is TRBD1 (5 bases). The V end was cut by 1 base, the J end by 5 bases, with 20 bases between. Germline V gene lookup returns CDR1 LGHDT and CDR2 YNNKEL (reference sequence). This CDR3 contains 17 residues. DNA of the CDR3: TGTGCCAGCAGCCAAGTCTCCCGCGGACACCCGGTGGAGACCCAGTACTTC. It yields the protein CASSQVSRGHPVETQYF.

The gene calls are TRBV30 and TRBJ1-2; D is perhaps TRBD1 (5 bases). Trimming removed 4 bases from V and 6 bases from J, with 12 bases in between. CDR1 is GTSNPN and CDR2 is SVGIG in the germline V gene (reference sequence). This CDR3 contains 12 residues. The chain's CDR3 is CAWTGGRNGYTF. Here the CDR3 DNA reads TGTGCCTGGACGGGGGGGAGAAATGGCTACACCTTC.

The chain has TRBV12-3 or TRBV12-4 and TRBJ1-1; TRBD1 might be the D (5 bases). Between the trimmed V and J ends, which lost 7 bases and 1 base, there was a span of 10 bases. There are 13 residues in the CDR3. CDR3 sequence (DNA): TGTGCCAGCACCCTGACAGAGAACACTGAAGCTTTCTTT. Its translation: CASTLTENTEAFF.

V usage is TRBV10-3 and J usage is TRBJ1-5; D not resolved. The V end was cut by 10 bases, the J end by 0 bases, with 10 bases between. CDR1 is ENHRY, CDR2 SYGVKD, per germline. CDR3 length: 13 residues. The CDR3 loop is CATQLYSNQPQHF. The CDR3 nucleotides are TGTGCCACTCAACTTTATAGCAATCAGCCCCAGCATTTT.

This chain links TRBV30 with TRBJ1-3, with TRBD1 matching 8 bases. The ends lost 4 bases at V and 4 bases at J; junction bases unmatched: 0. This CDR3 is built from 12 residues. Germline CDR1 and CDR2: GTSNPN and SVGIG (reference sequence). The CDR3 sequence: CAWTGGGNTIYF. DNA for the CDR3: TGTGCCTGGACAGGGGGCGGAAACACCATATATTTT.

This chain joins TRBV25-1 and TRBJ1-5; TRBD1 matches at 9 bases. Losses at the gene ends were 5 bases for V and 5 bases for J; bases not matched to a gene: 7. This CDR3 is built from 15 residues. Germline lookup yields CDR1 MGHDK and CDR2 SYGVNS. The CDR3 loop reads CASSPRGTGYQPQHF. In DNA form, the CDR3 reads TGTGCCAGCAGTCCCCGGGGGACAGGGTATCAGCCCCAGCATTTT.

This chain connects TRBV29-1 to TRBJ2-3; no clear D. Germline CDR1 is SQVTM and CDR2 is ANQGSEA. The V end was cut by 3 bases, the J end by 1 base, with 5 bases between. The CDR3 loop spans 12 amino acids. CDR3 nucleotides: TGCAGCGTTGACCAGGGCACAGATACGCAGTATTTT. Protein sequence: CSVDQGTDTQYF.

This clone was picked up one time. The chain employs TRBV7-8 and TRBJ1-4; weak D call: TRBD1 (6 bases). CDR3 length equals 15 residues. Trimming removed 4 bases at V and 7 bases at J, with 16 bases between. Germline values: CDR1 SGHVS, CDR2 FQNEAQ. The CDR3 region is CASSSEGGAGEKLFF. The CDR3 bases are TGTGCCAGCAGCTCAGAAGGGGGGGCTGGTGAAAAACTGTTTTTT.

The V gene is TRBV4-3, the J gene TRBJ2-3; 8 bases fit TRBD2. After removal of 2 bases from V and 6 bases from J, the junction contained 10 bases not matched to a gene. Germline V gene data show CDR1 as LGHNA and CDR2 as YSLEER. The CDR3 loop spans 16 amino acids. The CDR3 DNA reads TGCGCCAGCAGCCAATCACTAGCGGTCGAGGGGGATACGCAGTATTTT. This gives the protein CASSQSLAVEGDTQYF.